The rows below give T cell receptor beta chains drawn from one sample of a study of blood T cell repertoires in COVID-19. Sequenced by immunoSEQ multiplex PCR; TCRdb stores in-frame clones only, minus some. Among some 280,000 clones, around 91% were seen once, and the ten largest hold 12%. Material for sequencing was peripheral blood. Receptors were obtained from a woman aged 60-75 years with acute or convalescent COVID-19. Both conserved end residues are part of each CDR3. The order of the fields is CDR3 length, V gene, CDR3 protein.

len: 16
v_gene: TRBV2
CDR3aa: CASSRLQGSSNQPQHF

len: 17
v_gene: TRBV2
CDR3aa: CASRAGHSASSTDTQYF

len: 12
v_gene: TRBV28
CDR3aa: CASSPLAETQYF

len: 13
v_gene: TRBV27
CDR3aa: CASSLGGFGEQYF

len: 13
v_gene: TRBV15
CDR3aa: CATSSQMNTEAFF

len: 16
v_gene: TRBV7-2
CDR3aa: CASSLLGGAKDYGYTF

len: 15
v_gene: TRBV7-2
CDR3aa: CASSLNPGGDYEQYF

len: 16
v_gene: TRBV13
CDR3aa: CASSSRTSGGTDTQYF

len: 14
v_gene: TRBV2
CDR3aa: CARRTSGTYNEQFF

len: 14
v_gene: TRBV5-1
CDR3aa: CASSLGRGTPEAFF

len: 14
v_gene: TRBV6-5
CDR3aa: CASNQQGAAGEQFF

len: 11
v_gene: TRBV6-5
CDR3aa: CASSPGRGQFF